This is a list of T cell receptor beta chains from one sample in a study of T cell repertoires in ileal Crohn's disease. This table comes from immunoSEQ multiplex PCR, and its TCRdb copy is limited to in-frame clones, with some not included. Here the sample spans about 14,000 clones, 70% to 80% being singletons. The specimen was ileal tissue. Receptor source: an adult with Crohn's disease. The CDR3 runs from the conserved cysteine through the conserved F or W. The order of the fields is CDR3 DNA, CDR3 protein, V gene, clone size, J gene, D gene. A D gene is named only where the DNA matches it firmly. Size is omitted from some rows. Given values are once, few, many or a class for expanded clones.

CDR3nt: TGTGCCAGCAGGAGAACTTGGGGGGATTCACCCCTCCACTTT; CDR3aa: CASRRTWGDSPLHF; v_gene: TRBV28; abundance: few; j_gene: TRBJ1-6; d_gene: -
CDR3nt: TGCAGTGCTAGGAGGTCTGAAGCTTTCTTT; CDR3aa: CSARRSEAFF; v_gene: TRBV20-1; abundance: -; j_gene: TRBJ1-1; d_gene: -
CDR3nt: TGTGCCAGCAGTTTTGGGGACTCCCAGACGGGCTACACCTTC; CDR3aa: CASSFGDSQTGYTF; v_gene: TRBV28; abundance: -; j_gene: TRBJ1-2; d_gene: -
CDR3nt: TGTGCCAGCAGTGTGGGGGCGAACACCGGGGAGCTGTTTTTT; CDR3aa: CASSVGANTGELFF; v_gene: TRBV2; abundance: -; j_gene: TRBJ2-2; d_gene: -
CDR3nt: TGTGCCAGCAGCTACAACGTGGGGCCGGGAGAGACCCAGTACTTC; CDR3aa: CASSYNVGPGETQYF; v_gene: TRBV11-2; abundance: -; j_gene: TRBJ2-5; d_gene: -
CDR3nt: TGTGCCAGCAGCTTACCGGGGAGGGGCTACACCTTC; CDR3aa: CASSLPGRGYTF; v_gene: TRBV13; abundance: medium-sized; j_gene: TRBJ1-2; d_gene: -
CDR3nt: TGTGCCAGCAGCTTAGGTTTTCAGGGACAGTCCGGCTACACCTTC; CDR3aa: CASSLGFQGQSGYTF; v_gene: TRBV11-2; abundance: -; j_gene: TRBJ1-2; d_gene: TRBD1
CDR3nt: TGTGCCAGCAGCTTATTTAAGGGTGGTATCGGCATCCGCTATGGCTACACCTTC; CDR3aa: CASSLFKGGIGIRYGYTF; v_gene: TRBV7-2; abundance: -; j_gene: TRBJ1-2; d_gene: -
CDR3nt: TGTGCCAGCAGTAAACAGGGCGGACAGCCCCAGCATTTT; CDR3aa: CASSKQGGQPQHF; v_gene: TRBV2; abundance: few; j_gene: TRBJ1-5; d_gene: -
CDR3nt: TGTGCCAGCAGCCAAGTCAGTGATACGCAGTATTTT; CDR3aa: CASSQVSDTQYF; v_gene: TRBV4-2; abundance: -; j_gene: TRBJ2-3; d_gene: -
CDR3nt: TGTGCCACCAGCAGAGGGGGAGGCAGGGGATTGAACACTGAAGCTTTCTTT; CDR3aa: CATSRGGGRGLNTEAFF; v_gene: TRBV15; abundance: few; j_gene: TRBJ1-1; d_gene: -
CDR3nt: TGTGCCAGTAGTATAGATCCGGGGATGGCCAACGTCCTGACTTTC; CDR3aa: CASSIDPGMANVLTF; v_gene: TRBV19; abundance: -; j_gene: TRBJ2-6; d_gene: -
CDR3nt: TGTGCCAGCAGCTTTAGGGACAGTGGCGAAAAACTGTTTTTT; CDR3aa: CASSFRDSGEKLFF; v_gene: TRBV9; abundance: -; j_gene: TRBJ1-4; d_gene: TRBD1
CDR3nt: TGTGCCAGTAGCGAGACCGGGACAGGGCCATACGAGCAGTACTTC; CDR3aa: CASSETGTGPYEQYF; v_gene: TRBV19; abundance: -; j_gene: TRBJ2-7; d_gene: TRBD1
CDR3nt: TGTGCCAGCAGCGCGAGCGGGGCCACAGATACGCAGTATTTT; CDR3aa: CASSASGATDTQYF; v_gene: TRBV7-9; abundance: -; j_gene: TRBJ2-3; d_gene: TRBD2
CDR3nt: TGTGCCACCAGGCCGGAACAAGAGACCCAGTACTTC; CDR3aa: CATRPEQETQYF; v_gene: TRBV6-5; abundance: -; j_gene: TRBJ2-5; d_gene: -
CDR3nt: TGTGCCAGCTTAGACCCGGAAACCCTCCACTTT; CDR3aa: CASLDPETLHF; v_gene: TRBV28; abundance: -; j_gene: TRBJ1-6; d_gene: -
CDR3nt: TGTGCCAGCAGTGAAAGGGGACAGTCTAATTCACCCCTCCACTTT; CDR3aa: CASSERGQSNSPLHF; v_gene: TRBV2; abundance: -; j_gene: TRBJ1-6; d_gene: TRBD1
CDR3nt: TGTGCCAGCAGCTTGGCTGGACAGGCAGCTAACTATGGCTACACCTTC; CDR3aa: CASSLAGQAANYGYTF; v_gene: TRBV5-4; abundance: -; j_gene: TRBJ1-2; d_gene: TRBD1
CDR3nt: TGTGCCAGCAGTGCGAGAAACCTCAGGGGCCACGAGCAGTACTTC; CDR3aa: CASSARNLRGHEQYF; v_gene: TRBV27; abundance: few; j_gene: TRBJ2-7; d_gene: -
CDR3nt: TGTGCCAGCAGCTTTTTAGCGGGGGACCTCTCCTCCGCCCAGTACTTC; CDR3aa: CASSFLAGDLSSAQYF; v_gene: TRBV7-2; abundance: -; j_gene: TRBJ2-5; d_gene: TRBD2
CDR3nt: TGTGCCAGCAGTGAGTATCGGCAGTCATATAGCAATCAGCCCCAGCATTTT; CDR3aa: CASSEYRQSYSNQPQHF; v_gene: TRBV6-1; abundance: -; j_gene: TRBJ1-5; d_gene: -
CDR3nt: TGTGCCAGCAGTTTGAGGGGGACAGGGATCAATGAGCAGTTCTTC; CDR3aa: CASSLRGTGINEQFF; v_gene: TRBV27; abundance: -; j_gene: TRBJ2-1; d_gene: TRBD1
CDR3nt: TGTGCCAGCAGTTTAAGGGGTCGATTCACAGATACGCAGTATTTT; CDR3aa: CASSLRGRFTDTQYF; v_gene: TRBV27; abundance: -; j_gene: TRBJ2-3; d_gene: -
CDR3nt: TGTGCCAGCAGTCCAGTAGGGGGCACAGACAATGAGCAGTTCTTC; CDR3aa: CASSPVGGTDNEQFF; v_gene: TRBV6-4; abundance: -; j_gene: TRBJ2-1; d_gene: TRBD1
CDR3nt: TGTGCCAGCAGCCCCGAGACAGGGAACTATGGCTACACCTTC; CDR3aa: CASSPETGNYGYTF; v_gene: TRBV7-3; abundance: -; j_gene: TRBJ1-2; d_gene: TRBD1
CDR3nt: TGTGCCAGCAGCTCTTCCAGCAGGGGCCCCTACTATGGCTACACCTTC; CDR3aa: CASSSSSRGPYYGYTF; v_gene: TRBV5-6; abundance: few; j_gene: TRBJ1-2; d_gene: -
CDR3nt: TGTGCTAGTGGTTGGCTGGGGGTGGGGGACAGGGACTACGAGCAGTACTTC; CDR3aa: CASGWLGVGDRDYEQYF; v_gene: TRBV12-5; abundance: once; j_gene: TRBJ2-7; d_gene: TRBD1
CDR3nt: TGTGCCAGCAGGAGGTTAGGACAGGTGAACAATGAGCAGTTCTTC; CDR3aa: CASRRLGQVNNEQFF; v_gene: TRBV28; abundance: medium-sized; j_gene: TRBJ2-1; d_gene: TRBD1